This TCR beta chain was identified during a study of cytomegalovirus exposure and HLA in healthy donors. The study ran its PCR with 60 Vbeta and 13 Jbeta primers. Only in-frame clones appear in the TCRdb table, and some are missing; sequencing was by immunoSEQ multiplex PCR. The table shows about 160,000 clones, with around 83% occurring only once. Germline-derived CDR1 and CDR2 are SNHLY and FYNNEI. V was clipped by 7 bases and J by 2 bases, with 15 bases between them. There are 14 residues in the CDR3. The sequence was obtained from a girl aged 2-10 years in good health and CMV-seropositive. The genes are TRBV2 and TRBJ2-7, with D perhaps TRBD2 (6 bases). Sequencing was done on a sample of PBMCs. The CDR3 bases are TGTGCCAGCAAGGGTGGGAGGTTCACCTACGAGCAGTACTTC. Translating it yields CASKGGRFTYEQYF.